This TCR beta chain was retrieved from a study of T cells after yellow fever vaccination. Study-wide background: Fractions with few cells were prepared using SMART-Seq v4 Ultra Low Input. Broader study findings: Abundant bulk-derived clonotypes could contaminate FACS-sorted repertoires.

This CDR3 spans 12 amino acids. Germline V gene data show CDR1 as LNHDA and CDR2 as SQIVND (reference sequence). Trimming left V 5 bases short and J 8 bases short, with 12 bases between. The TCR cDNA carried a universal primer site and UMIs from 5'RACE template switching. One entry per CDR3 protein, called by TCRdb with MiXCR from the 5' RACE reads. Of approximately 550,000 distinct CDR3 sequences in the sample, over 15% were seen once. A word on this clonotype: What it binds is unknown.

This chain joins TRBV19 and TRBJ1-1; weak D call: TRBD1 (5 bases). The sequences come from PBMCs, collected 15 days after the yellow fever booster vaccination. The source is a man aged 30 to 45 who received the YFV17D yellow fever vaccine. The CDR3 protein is CASSVQHREAFF. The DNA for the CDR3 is TGTGCCAGTAGTGTACAACACAGGGAAGCTTTCTTT.